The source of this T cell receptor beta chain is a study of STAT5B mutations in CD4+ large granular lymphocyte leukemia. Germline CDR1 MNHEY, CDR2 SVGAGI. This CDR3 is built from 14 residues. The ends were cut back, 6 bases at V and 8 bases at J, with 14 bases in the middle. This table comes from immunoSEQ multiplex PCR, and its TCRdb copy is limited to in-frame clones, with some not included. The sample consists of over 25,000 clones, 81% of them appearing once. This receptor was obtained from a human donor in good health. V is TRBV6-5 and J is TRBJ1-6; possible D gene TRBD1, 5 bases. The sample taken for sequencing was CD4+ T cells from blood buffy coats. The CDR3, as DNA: TGTGCCAGCAGAGGGGCCCTTACCCATTCACCCCTCCACTTT. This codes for CASRGALTHSPLHF.